The rows below give T cell receptor beta chains drawn from one sample of a study of T cell responses to AZD1222 COVID-19 vaccine. Using immunoSEQ multiplex PCR, the repertoire was profiled, and TCRdb retains in-frame clones only, with some absent. The sample has 90,000 to 120,000 clones; around nine tenths are singletons. Source: peripheral blood, taken 28 days after the second AZD1222 dose. The receptors originated from an adult who received the AZD1222 COVID-19 vaccine. CDR3s include the opening cysteine and the closing phenylalanine or tryptophan. Each record gives: V gene, CDR3 protein.

TRBV6-1 CASSEATGGNSPLHF
TRBV30 CAWSVGFYEQYF
TRBV18 CASSPGTGGNQPQHF
TRBV5-1 CASSLAVNTEAFF
TRBV7-2 CASSLGTNYGYTF
TRBV6-5 CASSLQGTLDYGYTF
TRBV7-9 CASSSERIGNQPQHF
TRBV7-2 CASSLGGSGTRADTQYF
TRBV12-3/TRBV12-4 CASSLPAGELFF
TRBV2 CASSDGGSLAKNIQYF
TRBV6-2/TRBV6-3 CASSYILDEQFF
TRBV19 CATSNRGRNHEQYF
TRBV12-3/TRBV12-4 CASSGLTNEKLFF
TRBV7-2 CASSLERQYEQFF
TRBV6-5 CASSLDGTSEAFF
TRBV7-2 CASSVDRGSTQYF
TRBV5-4 CASSPGQGVWNTEAFF
TRBV24-1 CATSEGTGEAYEQYF
TRBV7-8 CASSLARAGILIGELFF
TRBV18 CASSLTHDYEQYF
TRBV28 CASSLRGGPSYEQYF
TRBV7-6 CASSLGPGLAGSNEQFF
TRBV29-1 CSAALDPYYGYTF
TRBV20-1 CSASRGQGKNSPLHF
TRBV27 CASLGAGDYGYTF
TRBV4-2 CASSQAGPNNEQFF
TRBV4-1 CASSQEGMVLRGQPQHF
TRBV28 CASSLSWKTEAFF
TRBV5-8 CASSSLRGLDTQYF
TRBV5-1 CASSFEQTYGYTF
TRBV6-4 CASSVGGIDTQYF